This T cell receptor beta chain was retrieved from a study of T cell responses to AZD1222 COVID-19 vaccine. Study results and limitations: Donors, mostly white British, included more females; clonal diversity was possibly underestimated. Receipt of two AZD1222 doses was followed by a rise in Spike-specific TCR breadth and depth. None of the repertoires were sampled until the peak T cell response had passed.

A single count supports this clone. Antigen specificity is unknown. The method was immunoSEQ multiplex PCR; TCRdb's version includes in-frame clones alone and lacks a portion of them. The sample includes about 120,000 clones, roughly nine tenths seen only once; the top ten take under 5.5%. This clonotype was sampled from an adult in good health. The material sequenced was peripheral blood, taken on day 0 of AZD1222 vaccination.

CDR3 in amino acids: CAWSRQENTEAFF. The CDR3 DNA reads as TGTGCCTGGAGCAGACAGGAGAACACTGAAGCTTTCTTT. V is TRBV30 and J is TRBJ1-1, with a tentative D call TRBD1 (6 bases). Germline loops: CDR1 GTSNPN, CDR2 SVGIG (reference sequence). The CDR3 contains 13 residues. Trimming removed 3 bases from V and 1 base from J, with 9 bases in between.